This T cell receptor (beta chain) comes out of a study of blood T cells in healthy people across ages. A second 7 to 11 cycle PCR used barcoded and J-beta primers. TCRdb itself ran the 5' RACE reads through MiXCR, one entry per CDR3 protein. The sample holds roughly 800,000 distinct CDR3 sequences, approximately 25% seen once. These same data were also listed under a study on T cells of mothers and their children. That investigation notes: Overlap in related mother-child pairs always slightly exceeded unrelated pairs, never significantly.

Input material: blood. The receptor's source is a boy between 10 and 17 years old in good health.

The CDR3 DNA is TGTGCCAGCAGTCACATACAGGGACTCCGCTCCTACGAGCAGTACTTC. Translating gives CASSHIQGLRSYEQYF. The rearrangement links TRBV3-1 to TRBJ2-7; tentatively, D is TRBD1 or TRBD2 (6 bases each). Germline V CDR1 and CDR2: LGHDT, YNNKEL (reference sequence). Trimming stripped 6 bases from V and 0 bases from J, with 18 bases between. The CDR3 has 16 residues.